Listed below are T cell receptor beta chains from one sample, sequenced in a study of blood T cells in healthy people across ages. Using its own MiXCR run on the 5' RACE reads, TCRdb lists one record per CDR3 protein. The sample yields about 640,000 distinct CDR3 sequences, around three fifths seen once. Material: blood. The receptors come from a man in his 60s in good health. Each CDR3 is given with its conserved first and last residue. A D gene is named only where the DNA matches it firmly. Clone size is shown for a subset of rows, as once, few, many or a class of expanded clone.

V,size,J,D,length,CDR3,DNA
TRBV6-1,.,TRBJ2-7,TRBD1,16,CASSEPPDRGPYEQYF,TGTGCCAGCAGTGAACCACCCGACAGGGGACCCTACGAGCAGTACTTC
TRBV4-2,.,TRBJ2-1,.,12,CASSQGQGGQFF,TGTGCCAGCAGCCAAGGTCAGGGGGGGCAGTTCTTC
TRBV12-3/TRBV12-4,.,TRBJ1-1,.,14,CASSFIPVNTEAFF,TGTGCCAGCAGTTTTATACCGGTGAACACTGAAGCTTTCTTT
TRBV5-1,.,TRBJ2-7,.,12,CASSRTNYEQYF,TGCGCCAGCAGCAGGACGAACTACGAGCAGTACTTC
TRBV27,once,TRBJ1-2,.,13,CASSLSPRYGYTF,TGTGCCAGCAGTTTATCCCCCCGCTATGGCTACACCTTC
TRBV5-1,few,TRBJ2-7,TRBD2,14,CASSPPTSGYEQYF,TGCGCCAGCAGCCCGCCGACTAGCGGGTACGAGCAGTACTTC
TRBV6-2/TRBV6-3,.,TRBJ1-5,TRBD1,14,CASSTTGRNQPQHF,TGTGCCAGCAGTACGACAGGGCGTAATCAGCCCCAGCATTTT
TRBV20-1,.,TRBJ2-5,.,15,CSAPSSGETQETQYF,TGCAGTGCTCCCTCTTCAGGGGAGACGCAAGAGACCCAGTACTTC
TRBV7-8,.,TRBJ2-3,.,12,CASSFTSDTQYF,TGTGCCAGCAGCTTCACATCAGATACGCAGTATTTT
TRBV7-9,few,TRBJ2-1,.,12,CASSLSGSRQFF,TGTGCCAGCAGCTTATCTGGGTCCCGGCAGTTCTTC
TRBV5-1,.,TRBJ2-3,TRBD2,16,CASSSKLAGLADTQYF,TGCGCCAGCAGCTCCAAACTAGCGGGGTTAGCAGATACGCAGTATTTT
TRBV27,few,TRBJ1-2,.,14,CASSVSGDPYGYTF,TGTGCCAGCAGTGTTTCAGGGGACCCCTATGGCTACACCTTC